Detailed here is one TCR beta chain. The CDR3 runs 15 residues. Per germline, CDR1 SQVTM and CDR2 ANQGSEA. V was trimmed by 4 bases and J by 0 bases, leaving 13 bases between them. Original processing methods: It was from reference gene primer amplification that nucleated cell counts were estimated. Clones were sequenced by immunoSEQ multiplex PCR, and TCRdb holds only the in-frame ones, with some missing. V and J calls and clone size are those listed in that table; D and trimming were worked out from the DNA. The table shows 120,000 to 150,000 clones, with roughly 82% occurring only once. The sample belongs to a study of blood T cell repertoires in COVID-19. Across the study: Samples came from the United States, Italy and Spain, spanning acute and convalescent COVID-19. PBMCs, B-cell-depleted T cells, or T cells provided the cDNA or gDNA that made up the material.

Sequencing input: peripheral blood. The sequence was obtained from a human donor with acute or convalescent COVID-19. The donor label of this sample is uncertain. The V gene is TRBV29-1, the J gene TRBJ2-4; no firm D call. CDR3 sequence reads: CSVARLDLAKNIQYF. The CDR3 bases are TGCAGCGTTGCCAGGCTTGACCTAGCCAAAAACATTCAGTACTTC.